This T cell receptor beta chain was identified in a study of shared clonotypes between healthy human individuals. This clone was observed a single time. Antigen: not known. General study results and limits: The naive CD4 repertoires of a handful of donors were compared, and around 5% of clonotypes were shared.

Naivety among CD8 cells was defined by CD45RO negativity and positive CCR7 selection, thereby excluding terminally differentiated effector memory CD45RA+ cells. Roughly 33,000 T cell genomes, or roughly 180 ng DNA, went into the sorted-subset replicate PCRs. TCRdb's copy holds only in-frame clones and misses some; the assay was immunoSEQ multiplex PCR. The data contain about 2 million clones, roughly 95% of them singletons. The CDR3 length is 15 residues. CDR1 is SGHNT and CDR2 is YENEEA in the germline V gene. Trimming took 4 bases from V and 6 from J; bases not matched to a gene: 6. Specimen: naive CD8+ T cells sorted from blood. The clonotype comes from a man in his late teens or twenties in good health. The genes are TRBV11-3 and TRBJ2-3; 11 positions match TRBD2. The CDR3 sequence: CASSSGTSGLDTQYF. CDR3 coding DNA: TGTGCCAGCAGCTCAGGGACTAGCGGCCTGGATACGCAGTATTTT.